In its sample, the clone carrying this T cell receptor beta chain was seen many times. Germline V gene lookup returns CDR1 SGHDT and CDR2 YYEEEE. The CDR3 runs 13 residues. Deletions cut 1 base from V and 9 bases from J, with 11 bases between. 5'RACE with 10-nucleotide random UMIs produced the cDNA. Over 160 million TCR-beta sequences from 15-18 subjects came out of each sequencing run. TCRdb analysed the 5' RACE reads with MiXCR anew, one entry per CDR3 protein. In the table there are about 30,000 distinct CDR3 sequences, over 12% of which are singletons. The sample belongs to a study of neurological immune-mediated disorders. Stored at -80 C, 2 million PBMCs were the source of the unsorted libraries.

The V and J genes are TRBV5-6 and TRBJ2-4; D is ambiguous. Sequenced input: PBMCs. The sequence was obtained from a man in his 70s in good health. CDR3 region: CASSLQSDTIQYF. CDR3 DNA: TGTGCCAGCAGCTTGCAATCTGACACCATTCAGTACTTC.